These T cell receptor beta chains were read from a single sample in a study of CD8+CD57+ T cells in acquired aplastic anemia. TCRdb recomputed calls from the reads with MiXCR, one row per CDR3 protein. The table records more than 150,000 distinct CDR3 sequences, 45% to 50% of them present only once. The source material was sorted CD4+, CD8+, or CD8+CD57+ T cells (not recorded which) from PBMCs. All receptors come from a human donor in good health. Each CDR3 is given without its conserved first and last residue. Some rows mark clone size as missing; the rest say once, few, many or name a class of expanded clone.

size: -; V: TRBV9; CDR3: ASSVVGPGGGRDTEAF
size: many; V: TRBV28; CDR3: ASTQWLQGLNSPLH
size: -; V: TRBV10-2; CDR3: ASRPGERGYT
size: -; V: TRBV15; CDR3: ATSSSSGVPTDTQY
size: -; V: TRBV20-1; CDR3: SAREADTQY
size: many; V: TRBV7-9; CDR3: ASSLTGSSTDTQY
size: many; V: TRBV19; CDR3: ASTRLGSNTGELF
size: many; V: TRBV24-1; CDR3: ATSPEAGGFTQY
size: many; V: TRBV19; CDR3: ASNYGTLNQPQH
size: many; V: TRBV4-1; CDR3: ASSPGQGSGNTIY
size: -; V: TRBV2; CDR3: ASSEAGDGYGYT
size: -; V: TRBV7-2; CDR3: ASSLAGTGRVEQY
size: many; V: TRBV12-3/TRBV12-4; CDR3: ASSFQRLAYTFTDTQY
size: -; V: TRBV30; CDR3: AWSDRAGGIDTQY
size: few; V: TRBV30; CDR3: AWIRDSRAYGYT
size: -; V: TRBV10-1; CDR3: ASSGYGSYEQY
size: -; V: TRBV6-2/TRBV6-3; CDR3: ASSYQGAITEAF
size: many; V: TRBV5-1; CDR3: ASSDRGLGNTEAF
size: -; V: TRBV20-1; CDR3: SARVSDRTSYGYT
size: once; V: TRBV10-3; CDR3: AISAREGYPGPQY
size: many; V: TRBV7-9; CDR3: ASSSASGKVVQY
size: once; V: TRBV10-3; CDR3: AISESGPGSNQPQH
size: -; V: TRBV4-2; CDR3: ASSPLDRGGSSQKNEQF
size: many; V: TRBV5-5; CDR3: ASSFGLGILGEQY
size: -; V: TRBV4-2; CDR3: ASSRTGGTGELF
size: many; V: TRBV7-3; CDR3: ASSFQGNTEAF
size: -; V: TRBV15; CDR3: ATSDGPGAYEQY
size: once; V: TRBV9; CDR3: ASSVVGRNSPLH
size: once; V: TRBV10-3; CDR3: AISEWEPGNTIY
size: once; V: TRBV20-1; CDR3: SAYRGSNQPQH
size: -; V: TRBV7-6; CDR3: ASSLMARGSGEQY
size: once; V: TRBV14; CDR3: ASSPYGSYGYT
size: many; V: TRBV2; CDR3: ASRKDRTSHEQY
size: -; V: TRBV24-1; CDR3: ATTDRDKDSYGQY
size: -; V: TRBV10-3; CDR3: AISESMGGPPETQY
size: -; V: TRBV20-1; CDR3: SAWRASPSYEQY
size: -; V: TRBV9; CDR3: ASSALAGGLNEQF
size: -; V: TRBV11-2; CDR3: ASSLTSGGSGANVLT
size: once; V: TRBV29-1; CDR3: SVLAKNIQY
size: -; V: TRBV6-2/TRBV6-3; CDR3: ASTLGGRAVLEQY
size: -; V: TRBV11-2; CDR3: ASSPFGSGPSRNEQF
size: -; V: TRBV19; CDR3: ASSIWSNTGELF
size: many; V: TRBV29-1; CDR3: SVEVTRGNEQF
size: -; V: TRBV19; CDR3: ASNSGLNTEAF
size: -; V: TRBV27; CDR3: ASSSPRTNEKLF
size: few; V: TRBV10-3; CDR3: AISESGDTEAF
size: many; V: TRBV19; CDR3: ASSIRGVEQGIQPQH
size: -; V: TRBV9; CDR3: ASSFRTNEKLF
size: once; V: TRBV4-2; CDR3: ASSPGVEAYLL
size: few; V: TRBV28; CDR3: ATLAGGTDTQY